These T cell receptor beta chains were read from a single sample in a study of identical twins. TCRdb re-derived calls from the 5' RACE reads in MiXCR, one entry per CDR3 protein. The sample carries fewer than 800,000 distinct CDR3 sequences, just over 7% recorded once. These data were likewise used in another study, on yellow fever vaccine responses in identical twins.

The sequencing input was PBMCs. These receptors all come from a woman between 18 and 30 years old in good health. Each CDR3 is given with its conserved first and last residue. The D gene is left open where the match is weak. Clone size appears in some rows only: once, few, many, or a class for an expanded clone.

cdr3_aa cdr3_nt j_call v_call clone_size d_call
CASSRQKAQYF TGTGCCAGCAGCAGACAAAAGGCGCAGTATTTT TRBJ2-3 TRBV2 many -
CACSSVRQGISSGNTIYF TGTGCCTGCAGTTCAGTTCGACAGGGCATTAGCTCTGGAAACACCATATATTTT TRBJ1-3 TRBV3-1 - TRBD1
CASSLGGVNIQYF TGTGCCAGCAGTTTGGGAGGGGTGAACATTCAGTACTTC TRBJ2-4 TRBV12-3/TRBV12-4 few TRBD2
CASSQVGGGLTDTQYF TGTGCCAGCAGCCAAGTCGGTGGGGGCCTCACAGATACGCAGTATTTT TRBJ2-3 TRBV3-1 many -
CASGHKSLHF TGTGCCAGCGGTCATAAATCCCTCCACTTT TRBJ1-6 TRBV12-3/TRBV12-4 - -
CASSLGGWGRLTTDTQYF TGTGCCAGCAGCTTAGGAGGATGGGGACGTCTGACCACAGATACGCAGTATTTT TRBJ2-3 TRBV11-2 few -
CASSLEVGNTEAFF TGTGCCAGCAGCTTGGAGGTGGGAAACACTGAAGCTTTCTTT TRBJ1-1 TRBV5-5 many -
CASSLPGGPLFF TGTGCCAGCAGTTTACCGGGAGGGCCGTTGTTCTTC TRBJ2-1 TRBV12-3/TRBV12-4 few TRBD2
CASSLDSSFSSGNTIYF TGCGCCAGCAGCTTGGACAGCTCCTTTAGTTCTGGAAACACCATATATTTT TRBJ1-3 TRBV5-1 many -
CAVRGNGLAGGDEQFF TGTGCCGTCCGGGGAAACGGACTAGCGGGAGGGGATGAGCAGTTCTTC TRBJ2-1 TRBV10-3 many TRBD2
CASSHLGQGFTGELFF TGTGCCAGCAGCCATTTGGGACAGGGGTTCACCGGGGAGCTGTTTTTT TRBJ2-2 TRBV5-6 many TRBD1
CASSQGTSGKKETQYF TGTGCCAGCAGCCAAGGGACTAGCGGGAAGAAAGAGACCCAGTACTTC TRBJ2-5 TRBV27 few TRBD2
CSARTGDTQYF TGCAGTGCTCGGACTGGAGATACGCAGTATTTT TRBJ2-3 TRBV20-1 many -
CASSPLFKVAGRTEAFF TGTGCCAGCAGTCCACTTTTCAAGGTGGCAGGGAGGACTGAAGCTTTCTTT TRBJ1-1 TRBV27 few -
CASSRLHSSYEQYF TGCGCCAGCAGCCGCCTACACAGCTCCTACGAGCAGTACTTC TRBJ2-7 TRBV4-1 - -
CATVPQGAYEQYF TGTGCCACGGTACCACAGGGGGCCTACGAGCAGTACTTC TRBJ2-7 TRBV10-3 few TRBD1
CASSRLTQGTEAFF TGCGCCAGCAGCCGCCTTACCCAGGGCACTGAAGCTTTCTTT TRBJ1-1 TRBV4-1 - -
CSAYTTSGDTDTQYF TGCAGTGCTTACACGACTAGCGGGGACACAGATACGCAGTATTTT TRBJ2-3 TRBV20-1 - TRBD2
CASSEIGTYEQYF TGTGCCAGCAGTGAAATCGGGACCTACGAGCAGTACTTC TRBJ2-7 TRBV25-1 many -
CSVAEGGKETQYF TGCAGCGTTGCCGAAGGGGGAAAAGAGACCCAGTACTTC TRBJ2-5 TRBV29-1 - -
CASSLKGFNYEKLFF TGTGCCAGCAGTCTCAAGGGATTTAATTATGAAAAACTGTTTTTT TRBJ1-4 TRBV7-8 - -
CASSQGARVNYEQYF TGTGCCAGCAGCCAAGGTGCGCGGGTAAACTACGAGCAGTACTTC TRBJ2-7 TRBV14 few -
CATSRGDPDTQYF TGTGCCACTTCAAGGGGGGATCCAGATACGCAGTATTTT TRBJ2-3 TRBV12-3/TRBV12-4 many -
CSAKRTVMATDTQYF TGCAGCGCCAAGCGGACAGTTATGGCTACAGATACGCAGTATTTT TRBJ2-3 TRBV29-1 few -
CASSQTNGETQYF TGTGCCAGCAGCCAGACGAATGGCGAGACCCAGTACTTC TRBJ2-5 TRBV3-1 - -
CASSDGSAITQYF TGTGCCAGCAGTGACGGGTCGGCTATTACGCAGTATTTT TRBJ2-3 TRBV6-2/TRBV6-3 many -
CASSWGLAKGIF TGTGCCAGCAGCTGGGGACTAGCGAAGGGGATTTTT TRBJ2-3 TRBV6-2/TRBV6-3 many TRBD2
CASNQRDRSSYNEQFF TGTGCCAGCAACCAAAGGGACAGGAGCTCCTACAATGAGCAGTTCTTC TRBJ2-1 TRBV2 - TRBD1
CASTSRNRERQYF TGTGCCAGCACCTCTCGAAACAGGGAGCGGCAGTACTTC TRBJ2-7 TRBV3-1 few -
CSALATNEKLFF TGCAGCGCCCTTGCAACTAATGAAAAACTGTTTTTT TRBJ1-4 TRBV29-1 many -
CSATEISNEQFF TGCAGTGCTACGGAGATATCCAATGAGCAGTTCTTC TRBJ2-1 TRBV20-1 few -
CASSSDRAERNEQFF TGTGCCAGCAGCTCAGACAGGGCCGAGCGGAATGAGCAGTTCTTC TRBJ2-1 TRBV7-8 many TRBD1
CASSKAGGTAIWLNTEAFF TGTGCCAGCAGCAAAGCGGGTGGGACAGCAATATGGTTGAACACTGAAGCTTTCTTT TRBJ1-1 TRBV21-1 - -
CASSLFASGNNEQFF TGTGCCAGCAGTTTGTTCGCTAGCGGAAACAATGAGCAGTTCTTC TRBJ2-1 TRBV12-3/TRBV12-4 many TRBD2
CSVEGAGGEKLFF TGCAGCGTTGAGGGGGCCGGCGGTGAAAAACTGTTTTTT TRBJ1-4 TRBV29-1 many -
CASSQWDSPGPQHF TGCGCCAGCAGTCAATGGGACTCGCCGGGGCCCCAGCATTTT TRBJ1-5 TRBV23-1 - -
CSVDPGTTHAYNEQFF TGCAGCGTAGACCCCGGGACAACGCACGCCTACAATGAGCAGTTCTTC TRBJ2-1 TRBV29-1 - -
CASSFGSGSYEQYF TGTGCCAGCAGTTTTGGCAGCGGGTCCTACGAGCAGTACTTC TRBJ2-7 TRBV27 many -
CASSIQDSGANVLTF TGTGCCAGTAGTATACAGGATTCTGGGGCCAACGTCCTGACTTTC TRBJ2-6 TRBV19 few -
CSAFQGATYNEQFF TGCAGTGCTTTCCAGGGGGCTACCTACAATGAGCAGTTCTTC TRBJ2-1 TRBV20-1 many TRBD1
CASSLPSANYGYTF TGTGCCAGCAGTCTCCCCAGTGCTAACTATGGCTACACCTTC TRBJ1-2 TRBV5-8 many -
CASSTTSGRAYNEQFF TGTGCCAGCTCGACGACTAGCGGGAGGGCCTACAATGAGCAGTTCTTC TRBJ2-1 TRBV18 - TRBD2
CASSLAQAGSPLHF TGTGCCAGCAGCTTAGCTCAAGCGGGTTCACCCCTCCACTTT TRBJ1-6 TRBV7-2 few -
CASSSPVLNTEAFF TGTGCCAGCAGTTCCCCGGTCTTGAACACTGAAGCTTTCTTT TRBJ1-1 TRBV12-3/TRBV12-4 - -
CASTEAFRETQYF TGTGCCAGCACCGAAGCGTTTCGAGAGACCCAGTACTTC TRBJ2-5 TRBV28 many -
CASSFYRGSDSGVYEQYF TGCGCCAGCAGCTTCTACAGGGGGTCCGACTCTGGTGTCTACGAGCAGTACTTC TRBJ2-7 TRBV5-1 - TRBD1
CASSLTMGVLNTEAFF TGTGCCAGCAGCTTAACGATGGGCGTCCTGAACACTGAAGCTTTCTTT TRBJ1-1 TRBV11-2 many -
CASSLRTSGRMVEQFF TGTGCCAGCAGTTTGCGGACTAGCGGGAGGATGGTTGAGCAGTTCTTC TRBJ2-1 TRBV28 many TRBD2
CANRAKGTGELFF TGTGCCAACCGGGCCAAGGGGACCGGGGAGCTGTTTTTT TRBJ2-2 TRBV2 - -
CASSGRYYEQYF TGTGCCAGCAGTGGGAGATACTACGAGCAGTACTTC TRBJ2-7 TRBV2 few -
CSVEGLAGAYNEQFF TGCAGCGTTGAGGGCCTAGCGGGAGCCTACAATGAGCAGTTCTTC TRBJ2-1 TRBV29-1 many TRBD2
CASSLDIAEELFF TGTGCCAGCAGCTTAGATATAGCGGAAGAACTGTTTTTT TRBJ2-2 TRBV7-9 - -
CASRDRDRGYNEQFF TGTGCCAGCAGGGACCGGGACAGGGGGTACAATGAGCAGTTCTTC TRBJ2-1 TRBV5-5 few TRBD1